The present T cell receptor (beta chain) was sequenced within a study of blood T cell repertoires in COVID-19. Germline values: CDR1 MNHNS, CDR2 SASEGT. Trimming removed 4 bases from V and 2 bases from J; junction bases left unmatched: 12. CDR3 length: 17 residues. Generated by immunoSEQ multiplex PCR, the TCRdb table keeps only in-frame clones and is missing some. The sample has roughly 300,000 clones; roughly 90% are singletons. This TCR was sampled from a woman in her twenties or thirties with COVID-19, enrolled during active disease. The chain joins TRBV6-1 to TRBJ2-7; 9 positions match TRBD1. The sequencing sample was made of peripheral blood. In nucleotides, the CDR3 is TGTGCCAGCAGTGCCCCAAGTGGGGACAGGGCCCCCTACGAGCAGTACTTC. Amino acids: CASSAPSGDRAPYEQYF.